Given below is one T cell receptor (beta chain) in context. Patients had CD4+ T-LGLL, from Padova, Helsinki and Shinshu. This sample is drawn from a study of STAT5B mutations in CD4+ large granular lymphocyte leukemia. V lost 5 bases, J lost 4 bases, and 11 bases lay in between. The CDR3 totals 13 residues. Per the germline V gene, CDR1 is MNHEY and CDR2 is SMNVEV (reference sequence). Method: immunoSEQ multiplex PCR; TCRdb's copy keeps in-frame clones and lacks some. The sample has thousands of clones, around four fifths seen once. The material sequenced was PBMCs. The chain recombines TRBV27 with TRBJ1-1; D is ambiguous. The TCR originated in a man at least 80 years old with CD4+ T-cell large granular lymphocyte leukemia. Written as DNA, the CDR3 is TGTGCCAGCAGTCCCCTAGAAGCCACTGAAGCTTTCTTT. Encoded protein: CASSPLEATEAFF.